Listed here are 24 T cell receptor beta chains from one sample, sequenced in a study of blood T cells in healthy people across ages. Combining a sample-barcoded 5' primer with a J-beta primer mix, a second PCR ran for 7 to 11 cycles. Each CDR3 protein is one row after TCRdb ran MiXCR on the 5' RACE reads. The sample consists of about 620,000 distinct CDR3 sequences, over 40% of them appearing once. Sequences were obtained from blood. The source is a woman of 80 years or more in good health.

This clonotype appeared many times. The genes are TRBV29-1 and TRBJ2-5; no reliable D call. Germline V gene sequence: CDR1 SQVTM, CDR2 ANQGSEA. CDR3 length equals 12 residues. The V and J ends lost 0 bases and 4 bases respectively, with 6 bases between them. CDR3 residues: CSVEEGRETQYF. In DNA, the CDR3 is TGCAGCGTTGAAGAGGGTCGAGAGACCCAGTACTTC. The full variable domain, in which reference TRBV29-1 and TRBJ2-5 provide the parts outside the CDR3, is SAVISQKPSRDICQRGTSLTIQCQVDSQVTMMFWYRQQPGQSLTLIATANQGSEATYESGFVIDKFPISRPNLTFSTLTVSNMSPEDSSIYLCSVEEGRETQYFGPGTRLLVL.

This clonotype was seen many times. The chain joins TRBV30 to TRBJ2-1; 8 bases align to TRBD2. Germline loops: CDR1 GTSNPN, CDR2 SVGIG (reference sequence). This CDR3 comprises 19 residues. After removal of 0 bases from V and 0 bases from J, the junction contained 13 bases not matched to a gene. CDR3 coding DNA: TGTGCCTGGAGTGTAATGGGGTACGGTGGGACTAGCTCCTACAATGAGCAGTTCTTC. Translation gives CAWSVMGYGGTSSYNEQFF.

This chain uses TRBV7-2 with TRBJ1-2; 8 positions agree with TRBD1. The CDR3 consists of 12 residues. Losses at the gene ends were 5 bases for V and 8 bases for J; bases not matched to a gene: 4. From germline, CDR1 is SGHTA and CDR2 FQGNSA. The CDR3 sequence is CASSLRGRGYTF. In DNA, the CDR3 is TGTGCCAGCAGCCTCAGGGGGCGCGGCTACACCTTC.

This sequence joins TRBV20-1 and TRBJ2-4; 10 positions match TRBD2. J was trimmed by 13 bases and V by 0 bases; bases with no gene match: 15. There are 16 residues in the CDR3. Per the germline V gene, CDR1 is DFQATT and CDR2 is SNEGSKA (reference sequence). The CDR3 protein is CSAREGLAGAQGEQYF. DNA for the CDR3: TGCAGTGCTAGAGAAGGGCTAGCGGGAGCCCAAGGAGAGCAGTACTTC.

V and J are TRBV7-2 and TRBJ2-5; 10 nucleotides align to TRBD2. With 5 bases clipped from V and 3 bases from J, the junction kept 6 bases outside the gene matches. The CDR3 runs to 15 residues. CDR1 SGHTA and CDR2 FQGNSA come from the germline V gene. CDR3 region: CASSRRTSGEETQYF. The DNA for the CDR3 is TGTGCCAGCAGCCGGCGGACTAGCGGTGAAGAGACCCAGTACTTC.

Notes on this clonotype: An end of the junction differs from the germline gene, which may be a read error. The chain is built from TRBV12-3 or TRBV12-4 and TRBJ2-1; D is uncertain. This CDR3 has 13 amino acids. The CDR3 protein is CASSTSWYNKQFF. CDR3 nucleotides: TGTGCCAGCAGTACCTCATGGTACAATAAGCAGTTCTTC.

This clonotype was seen ten or more times. The rearrangement links TRBV9 to TRBJ2-3; D is undetermined. CDR1 is SGDLS and CDR2 is YYNGEE in the germline V gene. V was trimmed by 1 base and J by 6 bases, leaving 15 bases between them. The CDR3 extends over 15 amino acids. In DNA form, the CDR3 reads TGTGCCAGCAGCGTAAGTGCTGGGTTGGGGGATACGCAGTATTTT. Translation: CASSVSAGLGDTQYF.

About this clonotype itself: At one of its ends the junction is not consistent with the germline gene, which may arise from a read error. The chain is built from TRBV19 and TRBJ2-7; TRBD1 aligns across 9 bases. This CDR3 is built from 16 residues. CDR1 is LNHDA and CDR2 is SQIVND in the germline V gene (reference sequence). The CDR3 region has the DNA TGTGCCGGTAGTCTCCTATCGGGGACAGGGACCTACGAGCAGTACTTC. This encodes CAGSLLSGTGTYEQYF.

The V gene is TRBV10-3, the J gene TRBJ2-5; D gene uncertain. This CDR3 contains 13 residues. The germline gives CDR1 ENHRY, CDR2 SYGVKD. V dropped 0 bases and J dropped 3 bases, with 5 bases sitting between them. The CDR3 loop reads CAISESTKETQYF. The CDR3 DNA reads as TGTGCCATCAGTGAGTCGACGAAAGAGACCCAGTACTTC.

The V gene is TRBV7-6, the J gene TRBJ2-1, with 8 positions matching TRBD2. Germline CDR1 is SGHVS and CDR2 is FNYEAQ. The length of the CDR3 is 12 residues. J lost 15 bases, V lost 1 base, and 5 bases had no gene match. The CDR3 nucleotides read TGTGCCAGCAGCTTAGGCGGGGGGACTTGGTTCTTC. It codes for CASSLGGGTWFF.

The chain is built from TRBV2 and TRBJ2-7; D tentatively reads TRBD1 or TRBD2 (5 bases each). The DNA end favors TRBJ2-5, so the J call may be wrong. The CDR3 is 13 amino acids. Germline assignment: CDR1 SNHLY and CDR2 FYNNEI. The CDR3 coding sequence is TGTGCCAGCAACGCGGGTGGGGGAAAGACCCAGTACTTC. Amino acid sequence: CASNAGGGKTQYF.

The chain employs TRBV6-5 and TRBJ2-5, with 9 positions matching TRBD1. This CDR3 comprises 15 residues. The germline V gene encodes CDR1 MNHEY and CDR2 SVGAGI. V lost 4 bases and J lost 3; bases outside the gene matches: 6. The CDR3 loop reads CASSSLGQGKETQYF. In DNA, the CDR3 is TGTGCCAGCAGTTCCCTGGGACAGGGTAAAGAGACCCAGTACTTC.

This sequence joins TRBV7-2 and TRBJ2-1; 8 bases are shared with TRBD2. J gave up 8 bases and V 5 bases, and 2 bases lay outside the gene matches. Germline V CDR1 and CDR2: SGHTA, FQGNSA. The CDR3 is 12 amino acids. The CDR3 reads CASSPGGDEQFF. CDR3 in DNA: TGTGCCAGCAGCCCGGGGGGGGATGAGCAGTTCTTC.

This clonotype was seen a handful of times. The chain employs TRBV29-1 and TRBJ2-7, with a tentative D call TRBD2 (6 bases). The end of the DNA fits TRBJ2-5 better, so the J call may be wrong. The CDR3 extends over 13 amino acids. The germline gives CDR1 SQVTM, CDR2 ANQGSEA. The CDR3 nucleotides read TGCAGCGCACCTTGGGGAGGAGGAGAGACCCAGTACTTC. Protein sequence: CSAPWGGGETQYF.

This clonotype was picked up one time. The chain uses TRBV18 and TRBJ2-7; tentative D call: TRBD1 (6 bases). The germline gives CDR1 KGHSH, CDR2 LQKENI. CDR3 size: 13 residues. The germline V and J ends were trimmed by 5 bases and 8 bases, with 16 bases remaining between them. The CDR3 DNA reads as TGTGCCAGCTCATACGGACAGACCAATAAGCAGTACTTC. It specifies CASSYGQTNKQYF.

J is TRBJ1-5 and V is TRBV9; 12 bases match TRBD1. CDR1 is SGDLS, CDR2 YYNGEE, per germline. The CDR3 is made up of 15 amino acids. V lost 2 bases and J lost 6; bases outside the gene matches: 3. For the CDR3, the DNA is TGTGCCAGCAGCGTTGGGACAGGGGGCAGTCAGCCCCAGCATTTT. This encodes CASSVGTGGSQPQHF. Full variable domain (rest looked up from reference TRBV9 and TRBJ1-5): DSGVTQTPKHLITATGQRVTLRCSPRSGDLSVYWYQQSLDQGLQFLIQYYNGEERAKGNILERFSAQQFPDLHSELNLSSLELGDSALYFCASSVGTGGSQPQHFGDGTRLSIL.

This clonotype was seen at least ten times. The chain employs TRBV5-5 and TRBJ2-1, with TRBD2 identical over 11 bases. The germline gives CDR1 SGHKS, CDR2 YYEKEE (reference sequence). This CDR3 has 19 amino acids. Trimming removed 0 bases from V and 9 bases from J; junction bases left unmatched: 17. In DNA form, the CDR3 reads TGTGCCAGCAGCTTGGCACCTAGCGGGAGGAAGACCCCTTGGGTTGAGCAGTTCTTC. Translated: CASSLAPSGRKTPWVEQFF. Complete variable domain (other parts from reference TRBV5-5 and TRBJ2-1): DAGVTQSPTHLIKTRGQQVTLRCSPISGHKSVSWYQQVLGQGPQFIFQYYEKEERGRGNFPDRFSARQFPNYSSELNVNALLLGDSALYLCASSLAPSGRKTPWVEQFFGPGTRLTVL.

As to this clonotype: With a much larger clone just one base away, this may be a read error. This sequence joins TRBV20-1 and TRBJ2-3; the D gene is possibly TRBD1 (6 bases). The V gene lost 6 bases and the J gene lost 4 bases, with 14 bases spanning the gap. The germline gives CDR1 DFQATT, CDR2 SNEGSKA (reference sequence). The CDR3 has 13 amino acids. The CDR3 region has the DNA TGCAGTGCCCGAGATACAGGGTCAGATACGCAGTATTTT. Its translation: CSARDTGSDTQYF.

The chain links TRBV20-1 to TRBJ1-4, with D tentatively TRBD1 (5 bases). CDR1 and CDR2 from the germline V gene are DFQATT and SNEGSKA (reference sequence). CDR3 length: 15 amino acids. The ends were cut back, 0 bases at V and 8 bases at J, with 16 bases in the middle. CDR3 bases: TGCAGTGCTAGAGATCTGGGACCCAACCCCGAAAAACTGTTTTTT. It is translated as CSARDLGPNPEKLFF.

This clonotype has a handful of counts. The rearrangement links TRBV14 to TRBJ2-5; D not certain. Germline-derived CDR1 and CDR2 are SGHDN and FVKESK. The CDR3 totals 15 residues. Trimming removed 0 bases from V and 5 bases from J, with 13 bases in between. The chain's CDR3 is CASSQDPGWLETQYF. The CDR3 DNA reads as TGTGCCAGCAGCCAAGATCCGGGCTGGCTGGAGACCCAGTACTTC.

The rearrangement uses TRBV6-1 and TRBJ2-1; 8 bases map to TRBD2. Germline assignment: CDR1 MNHNS and CDR2 SASEGT. J was trimmed by 5 bases and V by 4 bases; bases with no gene match: 10. This CDR3 has 16 residues. CDR3 protein: CASSAWRSGGDNEQFF. For the CDR3, the DNA is TGTGCCAGCAGTGCCTGGCGGAGCGGGGGTGACAATGAGCAGTTCTTC.

This clonotype was found a few times. The V gene is TRBV27, the J gene TRBJ2-7, with 11 bases that match TRBD1. The germline gives CDR1 MNHEY, CDR2 SMNVEV (reference sequence). This CDR3 is 13 amino acids long. Trimming at V came to 4 bases and at J to 6 bases, leaving 2 bases not matched to a gene. DNA of the CDR3: TGTGCCAGCAGTTGGACAGGGGGCTGCGAGCAGTACTTC. Residues: CASSWTGGCEQYF.

This clonotype was recorded a few times. J is TRBJ2-1 and V is TRBV24-1, with D possibly matching TRBD1 (7 bases). The DNA end favors TRBJ2-7, so the J call may be wrong. The V gene's germline CDR1 is KGHDR and CDR2 SFDVKD. This CDR3 spans 17 amino acids. DNA of the CDR3: TGTGCCACCAGTGACCCCAGGGGGGACGGAACTTACAATGAGCAGTACTTC. Amino acid sequence: CATSDPRGDGTYNEQYF.

V and J are TRBV4-3 and TRBJ1-5; D is possibly TRBD1 (5 bases). From germline, CDR1 is LGHNA and CDR2 YSLEER. V was trimmed by 5 bases and J by 1 base, leaving 18 bases between them. There are 17 residues in the CDR3. The CDR3: CASSIQWGGGSNQPQHF. The CDR3 nucleotides read TGCGCCAGCAGCATCCAATGGGGCGGAGGGAGCAATCAGCCCCAGCATTTT.